The 8 T cell receptor beta chains reported below all come from one sample, sequenced in a study of blood T cell repertoires in COVID-19. Profiling relied on immunoSEQ multiplex PCR, and the TCRdb table lists in-frame clones only, not all of them. The sample shows about 480,000 clones, 89% of them seen only once. The sample comprised peripheral blood. The receptors derive from a man between 18 and 35 years old with COVID-19, enrolled during active disease.

This chain uses TRBV7-9 with TRBJ2-6; the match to TRBD1 covers 8 bases. The germline gives CDR1 SEHNR, CDR2 FQNEAQ (reference sequence). With 1 base clipped from V and 3 bases from J, the junction kept 8 bases outside the gene matches. The CDR3 consists of 18 residues. For the CDR3, the DNA is TGTGCCAGCAGCTTAGGGGGCAGGGGGCTTTTTGGGGCCAACGTCCTGACTTTC. Translation: CASSLGGRGLFGANVLTF.

This sequence joins TRBV5-6 and TRBJ1-1; a weak D match, TRBD1 (6 bases). Trimming removed 4 bases from V and 0 bases from J, with 10 bases in between. The CDR3 sequence is 14 residues long. Looked up from germline, CDR1 is SGHDT and CDR2 is YYEEEE. Here the CDR3 DNA reads TGTGCCAGCAGCCCACAGGGAGTGAACACTGAAGCTTTCTTT. The encoded protein is CASSPQGVNTEAFF.

The chain recombines TRBV20-1 with TRBJ2-3; 15 bases align to TRBD2. The CDR3 length is 15 residues. The V segment lost 3 bases and the J segment 7 bases; nucleotides outside the gene matches: 5. Germline V lookup: CDR1 DFQATT, CDR2 SNEGSKA (reference sequence). The CDR3 nucleotides are TGCAGTGCTAGTACGGGACTAGCGGGGGGCTATACGCAGTATTTT. Encoded protein: CSASTGLAGGYTQYF.

The CDR3 coding sequence is TGTGCCACCAGTGGGAGATCCGGGTCCCTCACCGGGGAGCTGTTTTTT. It specifies CATSGRSGSLTGELFF. The rearrangement uses TRBV24-1 and TRBJ2-2; D is undetermined. Germline CDR1 is KGHDR and CDR2 is SFDVKD. V shed 5 bases and J shed 4 bases, with 16 bases lying between them. This CDR3 region has 16 residues.

V is TRBV20-1 and J is TRBJ1-3, with D uncertain. Per germline, CDR1 DFQATT and CDR2 SNEGSKA (reference sequence). V lost 4 bases and J 5 bases, leaving 9 bases between the germline ends. The CDR3 is 12 residues long. This CDR3 is CSAIEYRNTIYF. CDR3 nucleotides: TGCAGTGCTATTGAATATAGAAACACCATATATTTT.

The chain uses TRBV19 and TRBJ2-7, with TRBD2 as a possible D gene (5 bases). The CDR3 spans 14 residues. Between the trimmed V and J ends, which lost 4 bases and 1 base, there was a span of 11 bases. Germline CDR1 and CDR2: LNHDA and SQIVND (reference sequence). In DNA, the CDR3 is TGTGCCAGTAGTACGGAGGTCACATCCTACGAGCAGTACTTC. Its translation: CASSTEVTSYEQYF.

The chain links TRBV7-9 to TRBJ2-5, with D possibly TRBD1 on 6 matching bases. The germline gives CDR1 SEHNR, CDR2 FQNEAQ (reference sequence). This CDR3 region has 15 residues. V was cut by 7 bases and J by 5 bases, with 20 bases left in between. The CDR3 reads CASTYGQSPDETQYF. DNA of the CDR3: TGTGCCAGCACTTACGGACAGTCCCCGGACGAGACCCAGTACTTC.

The chain uses TRBV7-9 and TRBJ1-6; D remains unclear. There are 12 residues in the CDR3. V was shortened by 3 bases and J by 7 bases, with 4 bases between the two germline ends. The germline V gene has CDR1 SEHNR and CDR2 FQNEAQ (reference sequence). CDR3 DNA sequence: TGTGCCAGCAGCTTGTCGAATTCACCCCTCCACTTT. It is translated as CASSLSNSPLHF.